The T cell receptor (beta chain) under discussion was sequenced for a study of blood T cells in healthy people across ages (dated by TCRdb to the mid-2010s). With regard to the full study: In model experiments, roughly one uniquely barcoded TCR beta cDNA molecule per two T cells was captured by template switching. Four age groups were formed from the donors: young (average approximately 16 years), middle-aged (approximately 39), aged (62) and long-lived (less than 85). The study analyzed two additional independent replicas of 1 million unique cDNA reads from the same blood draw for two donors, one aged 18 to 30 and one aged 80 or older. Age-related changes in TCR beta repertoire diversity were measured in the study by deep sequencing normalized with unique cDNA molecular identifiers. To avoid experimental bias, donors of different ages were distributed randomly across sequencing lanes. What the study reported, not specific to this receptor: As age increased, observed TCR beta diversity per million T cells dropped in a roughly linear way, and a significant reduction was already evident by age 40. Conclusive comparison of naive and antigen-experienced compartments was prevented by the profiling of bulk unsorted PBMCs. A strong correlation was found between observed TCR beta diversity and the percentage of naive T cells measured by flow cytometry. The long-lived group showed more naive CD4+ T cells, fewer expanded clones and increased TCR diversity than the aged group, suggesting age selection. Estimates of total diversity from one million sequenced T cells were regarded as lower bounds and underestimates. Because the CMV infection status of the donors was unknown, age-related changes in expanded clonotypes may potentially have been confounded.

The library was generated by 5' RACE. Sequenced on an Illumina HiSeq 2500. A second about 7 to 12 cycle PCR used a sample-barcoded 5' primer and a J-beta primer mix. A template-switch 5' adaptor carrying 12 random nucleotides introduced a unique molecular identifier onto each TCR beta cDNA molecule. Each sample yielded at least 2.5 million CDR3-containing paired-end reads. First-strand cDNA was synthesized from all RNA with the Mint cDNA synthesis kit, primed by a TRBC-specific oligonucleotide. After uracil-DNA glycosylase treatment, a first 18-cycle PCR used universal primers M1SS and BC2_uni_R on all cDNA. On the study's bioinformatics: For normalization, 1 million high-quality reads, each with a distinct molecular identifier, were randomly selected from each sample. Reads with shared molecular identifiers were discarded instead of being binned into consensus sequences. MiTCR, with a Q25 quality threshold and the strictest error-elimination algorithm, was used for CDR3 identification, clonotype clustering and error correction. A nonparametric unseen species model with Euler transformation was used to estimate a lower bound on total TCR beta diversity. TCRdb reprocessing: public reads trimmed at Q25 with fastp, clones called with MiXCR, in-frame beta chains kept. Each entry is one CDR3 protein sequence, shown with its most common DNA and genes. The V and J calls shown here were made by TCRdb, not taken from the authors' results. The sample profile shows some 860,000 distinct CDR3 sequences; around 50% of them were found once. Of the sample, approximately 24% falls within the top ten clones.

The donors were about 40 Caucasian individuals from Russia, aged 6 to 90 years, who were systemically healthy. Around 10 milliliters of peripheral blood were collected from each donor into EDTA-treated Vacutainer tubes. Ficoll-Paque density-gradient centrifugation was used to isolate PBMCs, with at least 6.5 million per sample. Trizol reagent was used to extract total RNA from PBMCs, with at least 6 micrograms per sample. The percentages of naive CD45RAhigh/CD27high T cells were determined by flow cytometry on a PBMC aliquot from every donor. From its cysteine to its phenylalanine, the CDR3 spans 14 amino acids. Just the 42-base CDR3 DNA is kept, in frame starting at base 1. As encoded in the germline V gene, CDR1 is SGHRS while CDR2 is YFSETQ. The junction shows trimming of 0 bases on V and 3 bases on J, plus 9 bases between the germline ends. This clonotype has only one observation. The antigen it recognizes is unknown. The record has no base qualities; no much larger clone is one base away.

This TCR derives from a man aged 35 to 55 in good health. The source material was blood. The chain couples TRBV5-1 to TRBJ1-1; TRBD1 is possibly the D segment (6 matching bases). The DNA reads TGCGCCAGCAGCTTGGCAGGGGTGGACACTGAAGCTTTCTTT. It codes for CASSLAGVDTEAFF. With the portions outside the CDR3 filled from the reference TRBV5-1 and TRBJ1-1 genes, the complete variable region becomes KAGVTQTPRYLIKTRGQQVTLSCSPISGHRSVSWYQQTPGQGLQFLFEYFSETQRNKGNFPGRFSGRQFSNSRSEMNVSTLELGDSALYLCASSLAGVDTEAFFGQGTRLTVV.